What follows is one TCR beta chain and its context. What it binds is not known. CDR3 length equals 15 residues. Germline V gene data show CDR1 as DFQATT and CDR2 as SNEGSKA (reference sequence). V was trimmed by 4 bases and J by 0 bases, leaving 13 bases between them. Preparation of TCR beta libraries was done by quantitative 5'-RACE with molecular barcodes. MiXCR, applied by TCRdb to the 5' RACE reads, yields one record per CDR3 protein. The sample consists of hundreds of thousands of distinct CDR3 sequences, roughly a quarter of them appearing once. This sample is drawn from a study of CD8 T cells in ankylosing spondylitis. General study points: Typical of ankylosing spondylitis blood, it appeared, was a TCR beta motif of seven to nine highly homologous variants.

The sequence was obtained from a male donor with ankylosing spondylitis. Sequencing input: blood, either unsorted or a sorted T cell fraction (not recorded which). This chain joins TRBV20-1 and TRBJ1-5, with D possibly being TRBD1 (6 bases). This chain's CDR3 is CSANSGTFSNQPQHF. The CDR3 region has the DNA TGCAGTGCTAATTCCGGGACATTTAGCAATCAGCCCCAGCATTTT.